The 14 T cell receptor beta chains below come from one sample, sequenced in a study of T-cell memory formation after mild COVID-19. TCRdb fed the 5' RACE reads into MiXCR, producing one record per CDR3 protein. The table has 580,000 or so distinct CDR3 sequences, 17% seen once. Input material: PBMCs or a T cell subset sorted from them (not recorded which). Receptor source: an adult woman who had mild COVID-19 (a few samples of this study predate the infection). Cell type and time point are not known.

Remarks on this clonotype: This clone may be a read error of a much larger clone one base away. This chain links TRBV7-2 with TRBJ2-3; 10 bases are shared with TRBD2. CDR3 length equals 17 residues. Germline values: CDR1 SGHTA, CDR2 FQGNSA. The CDR3 loop reads CAISLAQASGSADTQYF. CDR3 coding DNA: TGTGCCATCAGCTTAGCGCAGGCTAGCGGGAGTGCAGATACGCAGTATTTT.

The V gene is TRBV27, the J gene TRBJ2-5; D possibly matches TRBD1 or TRBD2 (5 bases each). V lost 5 bases, J lost 0 bases, and 16 bases lay in between. CDR1 MNHEY and CDR2 SMNVEV come from the germline V gene (reference sequence). The CDR3 is 16 amino acids. The CDR3 spells CASSRPGPVYQETQYF. The CDR3 DNA is TGTGCCAGCAGTCGACCGGGACCCGTGTACCAAGAGACCCAGTACTTC.

The rearrangement links TRBV5-1 to TRBJ2-1; the D gene is possibly TRBD1 (6 bases). The CDR3 runs 14 residues. V lost 5 bases and J lost 1, with 10 bases in between. The V gene's germline CDR1 is SGHRS and CDR2 YFSETQ. The CDR3 region has the DNA TGCGCCAGCAGGCGGACAGATTCCTACAATGAGCAGTTCTTC. Translation gives CASRRTDSYNEQFF. Full variable domain (missing parts from reference TRBV5-1 and TRBJ2-1): KAGVTQTPRYLIKTRGQQVTLSCSPISGHRSVSWYQQTPGQGLQFLFEYFSETQRNKGNFPGRFSGRQFSNSRSEMNVSTLELGDSALYLCASRRTDSYNEQFFGPGTRLTVL.

The chain uses TRBV7-9 and TRBJ1-6, with D perhaps TRBD1 (5 bases). CDR3 size: 10 residues. Trimming removed 8 bases at V and 13 bases at J, with 9 bases between. The germline V gene has CDR1 SEHNR and CDR2 FQNEAQ (reference sequence). CDR3 sequence: CASGGTPLHF. Here the CDR3 DNA reads TGTGCCAGCGGCGGGACCCCCCTCCACTTT.

This clonotype was seen a few times. The genes are TRBV27 and TRBJ1-5, with a possible D match to TRBD1 (5 bases). The CDR3 spans 14 residues. V lost 5 bases to trimming and J lost 4 bases, with 12 bases between them. CDR1 and CDR2 (germline): MNHEY, SMNVEV (reference sequence). This CDR3 reads CASSPGGENQPQHF. The DNA for the CDR3 is TGTGCCAGCAGTCCTGGGGGGGAGAATCAGCCCCAGCATTTT.

The J gene is TRBJ2-7, the V gene TRBV6-6, with TRBD2 identical over 8 bases. Trimming at V came to 8 bases and at J to 2 bases, leaving 8 bases not matched to a gene. CDR3 length: 14 residues. Germline CDR1 MNHNY, CDR2 SVGAGI (reference sequence). This CDR3 reads CASGYTAGAYEQYF. The CDR3 bases are TGTGCCAGCGGCTACACAGCGGGAGCCTACGAGCAGTACTTC.

This clonotype came up a few times. The V and J genes are TRBV29-1 and TRBJ1-2, with 8 positions matching TRBD1. In germline, CDR1 is SQVTM, CDR2 ANQGSEA. The CDR3 has 16 amino acids. V was clipped by 2 bases and J by 3 bases; unmatched bases: 11. For the CDR3, the DNA is TGCAGCGTTGAACTCCCAAGGACAGGGAGGGACTATGGCTACACCTTC. It yields the protein CSVELPRTGRDYGYTF.

The gene calls are TRBV5-1 and TRBJ2-3; 12 bases line up with TRBD1. Germline V gene data show CDR1 as SGHRS and CDR2 as YFSETQ. The trim removed 4 bases at V and 2 bases at J, leaving 5 bases unmatched. This CDR3 region has 16 residues. The CDR3 DNA reads as TGCGCCAGCAGCCCGGGACAGGGGGCCACCACAGATACGCAGTATTTT. Protein: CASSPGQGATTDTQYF.

CDR3 sequence reads: CAIKGRASYEQYF. The CDR3 bases are TGTGCCATCAAAGGTAGGGCCTCCTACGAGCAGTACTTC. This chain uses TRBV10-3 with TRBJ2-7; no clear D. This CDR3 has 13 residues. Germline V gives CDR1 ENHRY, CDR2 SYGVKD. V was shortened by 7 bases and J by 0 bases, with 10 bases between the two germline ends.

The gene calls are TRBV20-1 and TRBJ2-1; 14 bases agree with TRBD2. Germline V CDR1 and CDR2: DFQATT, SNEGSKA (reference sequence). The CDR3 loop spans 19 amino acids. Trimming removed 0 bases from V and 4 bases from J; junction bases left unmatched: 11. CDR3 in DNA: TGCAGTGCTAGAGATCTTTTCGGGACTAGCGGGAGTGCGTACAATGAGCAGTTCTTC. Translation: CSARDLFGTSGSAYNEQFF.

This clonotype has a handful of counts. The rearrangement uses TRBV4-2 and TRBJ2-5, with 11 bases aligning to TRBD2. CDR1 LGHNA and CDR2 YNFKEQ come from the germline V gene. The V gene end was trimmed by 11 bases and the J gene end by 2 bases; junction bases not matched to a gene: 7. The CDR3 contains 14 residues. CDR3 residues: CASTSGSPQETQYF. Here the CDR3 DNA reads TGTGCCTCAACTAGCGGGAGTCCGCAAGAGACCCAGTACTTC.

The V gene is TRBV11-2, the J gene TRBJ2-1, with D perhaps TRBD2 (5 bases). The CDR3 totals 14 residues. Germline V CDR1 and CDR2: SGHAT, FQNNGV. Deletions cut 5 bases from V and 3 bases from J, with 11 bases between. The CDR3 is CASSGRGVYNEQFF. CDR3 DNA: TGTGCCAGCAGCGGCCGGGGAGTCTACAATGAGCAGTTCTTC. Supplemented by reference TRBV11-2 and TRBJ2-1, the full variable domain reads EAGVAQSPRYKIIEKRQSVAFWCNPISGHATLYWYQQILGQGPKLLIQFQNNGVVDDSQLPKDRFSAERLKGVDSTLKIQPAKLEDSAVYLCASSGRGVYNEQFFGPGTRLTVL.

The V call is TRBV20-1, the J call TRBJ2-3, with a weak D call TRBD2 (6 bases). V lost 1 base to trimming and J lost 3 bases, with 11 bases between them. Germline loops: CDR1 DFQATT, CDR2 SNEGSKA (reference sequence). The CDR3 covers 14 residues. CDR3 DNA: TGCAGTGCTAGAGTTAGACTAGGTACAGATACGCAGTATTTT. This sequence encodes CSARVRLGTDTQYF.

This clonotype has more than one count but fewer than ten. V is TRBV9 and J is TRBJ1-1; D possibly corresponds to TRBD1 (5 bases). The CDR3 runs to 15 residues. Germline CDR1 reads SGDLS; CDR2 reads YYNGEE. V gave up 0 bases and J gave up 4 bases, with 13 bases separating them. CDR3 nucleotide sequence: TGTGCCAGCAGCGTAGATGGGGGATCGGGCACTGAAGCTTTCTTT. It specifies CASSVDGGSGTEAFF.